This passage covers 10 T cell receptor beta chains from one sample sequenced in a study of early T cells in non-severe SARS-CoV-2 infection. TCRdb passed the 5' RACE reads through MiXCR, listing each CDR3 protein once. The table shows some 64,000 distinct CDR3 sequences, with 10% to 12% occurring only once. Sequencing used whole blood. The receptors shown here come from an adult who was a healthcare worker with PCR-confirmed SARS-CoV-2 infection or an uninfected control (not recorded which).

This clonotype was seen repeatedly, ten times or more. The chain recombines TRBV12-3 or TRBV12-4 with TRBJ1-2; D ambiguous. The CDR3 loop spans 11 amino acids. V was clipped by 2 bases and J by 8 bases, with 6 bases between them. The CDR3 region has the DNA TGTGCCAGCAGTTTATTCCGGGGCTACACCTTC. It encodes CASSLFRGYTF.

The chain couples TRBV6-2 or TRBV6-3 to TRBJ2-1; 10 bases align to TRBD1. The CDR3 covers 16 residues. The germline gives CDR1 MNHEY, CDR2 SVGEGT. V gave up 8 bases and J gave up 6 bases; unmatched junction bases: 13. CDR3 nucleotides: TGTGCCAGCGGGGTCAGCGGAGGGACAGGGGCCAATGAGCAGTTCTTC. Translating it yields CASGVSGGTGANEQFF.

This clonotype was found a few times. For the CDR3, the DNA is TGTGCCAGCAGTTTTAGGGACTTCTATGGCTACACCTTC. This gives the protein CASSFRDFYGYTF. The chain joins TRBV12-3 or TRBV12-4 to TRBJ1-2; possibly TRBD1 for D (5 bases). This CDR3 region has 13 residues. V was clipped by 3 bases and J by 4 bases, with 9 bases between them.

The chain combines TRBV30 with TRBJ1-1, with D tentatively TRBD1 (5 bases). Per germline, CDR1 GTSNPN and CDR2 SVGIG (reference sequence). Between the trimmed V and J ends, which lost 2 bases and 6 bases, there was a span of 13 bases. This CDR3 is 13 amino acids long. For the CDR3, the DNA is TGTGCCTGGAGTTCTGGGGGGAGGGCTGAAGCTTTCTTT. This translates into CAWSSGGRAEAFF.

The rearrangement links TRBV20-1 to TRBJ2-3; 11 bases line up with TRBD2. Germline CDR1 is DFQATT and CDR2 is SNEGSKA (reference sequence). The junction had 7 bases not matched to a gene; V was cut back by 5 bases and J by 3 bases. The CDR3 loop spans 15 amino acids. Written as DNA, the CDR3 is TGCAGTGCTCGGATGACTAGCGGGGCGACAGATACGCAGTATTTT. The encoded protein is CSARMTSGATDTQYF.

This clonotype showed up many times. The V gene is TRBV7-2, the J gene TRBJ1-1, with unresolved D. The CDR3 extends over 15 amino acids. V lost 5 bases, J lost 4 bases, and 17 bases lay in between. In germline, CDR1 is SGHTA, CDR2 FQGNSA. The CDR3 is CASSPVLGLGTEAFF. The CDR3 DNA is TGTGCCAGCAGCCCAGTACTGGGCTTGGGCACTGAAGCTTTCTTT.

Many counts were recorded for this clonotype. CDR3 nucleotide sequence: TGTGCCAGCACTGACTCACAGGGACTGGAGCAGTACTTC. This codes for CASTDSQGLEQYF. The chain recombines TRBV6-5 with TRBJ2-7, with D possibly called TRBD1 or TRBD2 (6 bases each). Germline CDR1 MNHEY, CDR2 SVGAGI. The CDR3 is 13 amino acids. V gave up 7 bases and J gave up 7 bases, with 17 bases separating them.

The sample holds many counts of this clonotype. The chain joins TRBV27 to TRBJ2-7, with D perhaps matching TRBD1 (6 bases). V lost 4 bases and J 1 base, leaving 11 bases between the germline ends. The CDR3 loop spans 14 amino acids. Germline V CDR1 and CDR2: MNHEY, SMNVEV (reference sequence). CDR3 sequence reads: CASSSSGVSYEQYF. DNA of the CDR3: TGTGCCAGCAGTTCCTCAGGGGTTTCCTACGAGCAGTACTTC.

This clonotype was seen ten or more times. V gene TRBV11-2 combines with J gene TRBJ1-2, with TRBD1 matching 8 bases. V trimming: 4 bases; J trimming: 3 bases; junction bases outside the gene matches: 7. There are 15 residues in the CDR3. The germline V gene encodes CDR1 SGHAT and CDR2 FQNNGV. The CDR3 sequence: CASSSHRGSDYGYTF. For the CDR3, the DNA is TGTGCCAGCAGCTCCCACAGGGGGTCGGACTATGGCTACACCTTC.

CDR3 amino acids: CSAFQGSSYEQYF. In DNA form, the CDR3 reads TGCAGTGCTTTCCAGGGGAGCTCCTACGAGCAGTACTTC. This rearrangement joins TRBV20-1 to TRBJ2-7, with D tentatively TRBD1 (6 bases). Germline CDR1 DFQATT, CDR2 SNEGSKA (reference sequence). V lost 5 bases and J 0 bases, leaving 11 bases between the germline ends. CDR3 length: 13 residues.